This T cell receptor beta chain was recovered during a study of T cell changes during pregnancy in multiple sclerosis (dated by TCRdb to 2018 to 2020). Study-level background: In women with multiple sclerosis, the researchers looked at how the T cell repertoire shifted as pregnancy progressed.

The library was made by the immunoSEQ multiplex PCR assay. What TCRdb holds here is the immuneACCESS table cut down to in-frame rearrangements. Part of the clones is not present; checked against another copy, under half of the missing clones reflect an unresolved V gene, and the others are unexplained. The sample contains 30,000 to 40,000 clones, roughly 90% of them found a single time. The top ten hold over 0.45% of the sample. Reading from cysteine to phenylalanine, the CDR3 counts 12 amino acids. Only the CDR3 part of the read is kept: 36 bases, read in frame from the first base. Ends trimmed: V by 5 bases, J by 9 bases; bases unmatched to a gene: 4. CDR1 and CDR2, per the germline V gene, are SQVTM and ANQGSEA. With regard to this clone: Its specific antigen is unknown. Within one base of it there is no much larger clone, and no base qualities were kept.

The clonotype was recovered from a female donor with multiple sclerosis, enrolled in a pregnancy study. This chain joins TRBV29-1 to TRBJ2-1; TRBD1 fits 10 bases in the junction. The material sequenced was CD4+ T cells from peripheral blood mononuclear cells, taken in the second trimester of pregnancy. This receptor has the CDR3 CSVRTGGAEQFF. The DNA reads TGCAGCGTTCGGACAGGGGGGGCTGAGCAGTTCTTC.